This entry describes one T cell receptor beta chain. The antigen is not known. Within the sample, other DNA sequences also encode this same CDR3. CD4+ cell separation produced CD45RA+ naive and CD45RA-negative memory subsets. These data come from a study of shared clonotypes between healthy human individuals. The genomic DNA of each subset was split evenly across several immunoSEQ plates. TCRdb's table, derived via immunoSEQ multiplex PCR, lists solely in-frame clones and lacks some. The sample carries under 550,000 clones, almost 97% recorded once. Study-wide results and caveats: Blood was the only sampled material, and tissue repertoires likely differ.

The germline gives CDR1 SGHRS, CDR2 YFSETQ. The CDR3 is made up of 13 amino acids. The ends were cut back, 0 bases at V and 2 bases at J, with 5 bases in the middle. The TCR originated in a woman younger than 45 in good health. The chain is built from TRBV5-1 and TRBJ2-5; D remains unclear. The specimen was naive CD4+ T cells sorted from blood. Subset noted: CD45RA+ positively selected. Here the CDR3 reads CASSLVPQETQYF. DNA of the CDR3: TGCGCCAGCAGCTTGGTGCCACAAGAGACCCAGTACTTC.